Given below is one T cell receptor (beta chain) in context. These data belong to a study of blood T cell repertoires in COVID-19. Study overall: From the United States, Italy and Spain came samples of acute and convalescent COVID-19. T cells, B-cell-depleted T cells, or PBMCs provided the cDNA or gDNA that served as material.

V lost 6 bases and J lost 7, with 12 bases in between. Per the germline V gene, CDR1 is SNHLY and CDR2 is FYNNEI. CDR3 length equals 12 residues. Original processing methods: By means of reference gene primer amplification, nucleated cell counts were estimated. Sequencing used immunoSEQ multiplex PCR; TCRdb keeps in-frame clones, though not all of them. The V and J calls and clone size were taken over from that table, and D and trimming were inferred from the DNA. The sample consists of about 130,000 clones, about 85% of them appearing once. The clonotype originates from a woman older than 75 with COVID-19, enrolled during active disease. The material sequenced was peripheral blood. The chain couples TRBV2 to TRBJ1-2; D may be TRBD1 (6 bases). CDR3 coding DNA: TGTGCCAGCAGAACAGGGTCGGGTGGCTACACCTTC. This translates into CASRTGSGGYTF.